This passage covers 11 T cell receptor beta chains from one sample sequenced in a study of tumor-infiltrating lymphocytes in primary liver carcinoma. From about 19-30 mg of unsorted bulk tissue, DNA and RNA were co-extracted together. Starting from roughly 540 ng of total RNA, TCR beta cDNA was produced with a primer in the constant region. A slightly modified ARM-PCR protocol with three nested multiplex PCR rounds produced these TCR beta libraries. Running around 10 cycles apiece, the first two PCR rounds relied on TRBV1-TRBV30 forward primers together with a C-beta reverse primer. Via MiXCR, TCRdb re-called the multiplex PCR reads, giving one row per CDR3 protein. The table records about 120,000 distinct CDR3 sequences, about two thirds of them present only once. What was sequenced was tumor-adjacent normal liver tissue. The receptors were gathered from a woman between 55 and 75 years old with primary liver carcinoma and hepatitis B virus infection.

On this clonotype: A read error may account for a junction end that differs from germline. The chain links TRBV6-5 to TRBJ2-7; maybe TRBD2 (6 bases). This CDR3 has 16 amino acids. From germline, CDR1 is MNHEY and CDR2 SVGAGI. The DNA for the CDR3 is TGTGCTAGCAGCCCTCACCTAGCGCGAGGCTCCTACGAGCAGTACTTC. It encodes CASSPHLARGSYEQYF.

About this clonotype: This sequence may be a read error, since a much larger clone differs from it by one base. In nucleotides, the CDR3 is TGCGCCAGCACTTTAGGGGCAACGAACACCGGGGAGCTGTTTTTT. Translated: CASTLGATNTGELFF. The chain joins TRBV5-1 to TRBJ2-2; perhaps TRBD1 as D (5 bases). The CDR3 covers 15 residues. Germline lookup yields CDR1 SGHRS and CDR2 YFSETQ. Trimming cost V 6 bases and J 0 bases, with 12 bases left between them.

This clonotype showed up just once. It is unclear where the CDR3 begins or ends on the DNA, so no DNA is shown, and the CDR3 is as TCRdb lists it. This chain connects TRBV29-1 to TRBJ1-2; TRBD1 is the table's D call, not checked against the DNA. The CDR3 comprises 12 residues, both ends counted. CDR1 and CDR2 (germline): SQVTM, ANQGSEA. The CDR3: CSVERGSYGCTF.

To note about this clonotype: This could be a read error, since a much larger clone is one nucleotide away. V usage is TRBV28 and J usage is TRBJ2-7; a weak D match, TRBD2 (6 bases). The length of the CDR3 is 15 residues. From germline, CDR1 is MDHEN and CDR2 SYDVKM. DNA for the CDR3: TGTACCGTCTCCGGGACTCGCCGTAGGGCCTACGAGCAGTACTTC. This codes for CTVSGTRRRAYEQYF.

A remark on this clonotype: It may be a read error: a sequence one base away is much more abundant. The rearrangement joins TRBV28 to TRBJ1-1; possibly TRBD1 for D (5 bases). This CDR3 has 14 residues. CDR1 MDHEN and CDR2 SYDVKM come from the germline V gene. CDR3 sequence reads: CASSLQGVRTETFF. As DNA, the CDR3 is TGTGCCAGCAGTTTACAGGGAGTACGCACTGAAACTTTCTTT.

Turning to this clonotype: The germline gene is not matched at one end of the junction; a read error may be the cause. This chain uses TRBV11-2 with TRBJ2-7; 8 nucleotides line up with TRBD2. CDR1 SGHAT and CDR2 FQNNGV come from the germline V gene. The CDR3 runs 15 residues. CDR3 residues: CASRSDRGLVPEQCF. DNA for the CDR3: TGTGCCAGCAGGTCAGATAGGGGACTAGTTCCCGAGCAGTGCTTC.

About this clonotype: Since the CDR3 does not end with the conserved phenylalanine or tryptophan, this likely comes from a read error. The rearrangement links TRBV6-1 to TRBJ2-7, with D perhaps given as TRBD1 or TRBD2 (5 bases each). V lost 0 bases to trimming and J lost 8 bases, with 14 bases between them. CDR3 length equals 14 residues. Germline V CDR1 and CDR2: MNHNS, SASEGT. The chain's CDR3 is CASSEALEGYKQYS. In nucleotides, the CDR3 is TGTGCCAGCAGTGAAGCTCTCGAGGGGTACAAGCAGTACTCC.

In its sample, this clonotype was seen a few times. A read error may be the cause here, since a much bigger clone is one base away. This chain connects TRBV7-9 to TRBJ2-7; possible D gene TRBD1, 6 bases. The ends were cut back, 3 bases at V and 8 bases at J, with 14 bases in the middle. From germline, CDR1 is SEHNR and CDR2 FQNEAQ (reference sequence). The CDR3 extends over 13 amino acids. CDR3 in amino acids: CASSLPWDTKQYF. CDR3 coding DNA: TGTGCCAGCAGCTTGCCCTGGGACACCAAGCAGTACTTC.

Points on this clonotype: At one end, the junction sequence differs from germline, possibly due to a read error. The CDR3 DNA reads TGTGCCAGCAGTCCCATCGATGGGGATCTGCCCCAACATTTT. This encodes CASSPIDGDLPQHF. The chain joins TRBV6-5 to TRBJ1-5; no firm D call. Germline lookup yields CDR1 MNHEY and CDR2 SVGAGI. The CDR3 covers 14 residues.

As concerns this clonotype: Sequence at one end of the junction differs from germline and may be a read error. In nucleotides, the CDR3 is TGTGTCAGCAGTTTATGGGGACCTGGGGAGCTGTTTTTT. It translates to CVSSLWGPGELFF. The gene calls are TRBV12-3 or TRBV12-4 and TRBJ2-2; D possibly matches TRBD1 or TRBD2 (5 bases each). This CDR3 spans 13 amino acids.

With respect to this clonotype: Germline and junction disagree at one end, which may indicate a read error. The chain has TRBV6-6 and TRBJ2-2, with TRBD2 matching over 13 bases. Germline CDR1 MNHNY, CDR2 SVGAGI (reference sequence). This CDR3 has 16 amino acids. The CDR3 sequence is CASKGGLAGDIGELFF. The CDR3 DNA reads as TGTGCCAGCAAAGGAGGACTAGCGGGAGACATCGGGGAGTTGTTTTTT.